This T cell receptor beta chain was captured by sequencing in a study of human T cells and chemical hapten exposure. TCRdb processed the RACE reads anew with MiXCR; each CDR3 protein has one entry. The sample contains about 120,000 distinct CDR3 sequences, about 11% of which appear only once. Time point noted: patch test 3, about 24 weeks after DPC sensitization. Regarding treatment: therapeutic diphenylcyclopropenone sensitization with weekly scalp DPC. Germline CDR1 is SGHRS and CDR2 is YFSETQ. The CDR3 length is 14 residues. Trimming took 4 bases from V and 7 from J; bases not matched to a gene: 5.

The chain recombines TRBV5-1 with TRBJ2-1, with 10 bases aligning to TRBD1. The origin of this receptor is a woman aged 50 to 65 with alopecia areata. Some clones in this sample may be carry-over from other donors' samples. Material: whole blood, obtained in connection with sensitization to the hapten diphenylcyclopropenone (DPC). The CDR3 region is CASSATGGVNEQFF. In DNA, the CDR3 is TGCGCCAGCAGCGCGACAGGGGGCGTAAATGAGCAGTTCTTC.